This T cell receptor (beta chain) was sequenced for a study of cytomegalovirus exposure and HLA in healthy donors. On this clone itself: As yet, its antigen is unknown.

In the PCR, 60 Vbeta and 13 Jbeta primers were used. Assay: immunoSEQ multiplex PCR; the TCRdb copy retains only in-frame clones and omits some. The sample includes 100,000 to 120,000 clones, 80% to 85% of them seen just once. The CDR3 spans 14 residues. Germline CDR1 reads LNHDA; CDR2 reads SQIVND (reference sequence). Trimming removed 5 bases at V and 3 bases at J, with 8 bases between. Study outcomes and limitations: In a later analysis, across HLA loci, associated TCR counts were highest for DRB1, lowest for HLA-C.

The source is a man aged 25-45 years in good health and CMV-seropositive. V and J are TRBV19 and TRBJ2-6; D not certain. The sample taken for sequencing was PBMCs. The DNA for the CDR3 is TGTGCCAGTAGTTCTTTAGTTGGGGCCAACGTCCTGACTTTC. Amino acids: CASSSLVGANVLTF.